These 14 T cell receptor beta chains share one sample of origin, sequenced in a study of T cell changes during pregnancy in multiple sclerosis (dated by TCRdb to about 2019). To prepare the library, the immunoSEQ multiplex PCR assay was applied. Held by TCRdb, this immuneACCESS table contains in-frame sequences only and omits some clones. Under half of the omission traces to an unresolved V gene where checked; the cause of the rest is unknown. Counted in this sample were under 70,000 clones; approximately 92% of them appeared once. About 2% of the sample rests with the top ten. The source material was peripheral blood, sampled in the third trimester of pregnancy. These receptors all come from a female donor in good health, enrolled as a control in a pregnancy study.

V gene TRBV19 combines with J gene TRBJ2-1; D uncertain. The CDR3 spans 15 residues. CDR1 LNHDA and CDR2 SQIVND come from the germline V gene (reference sequence). The V end lost 3 bases, the J end lost 1 base, and 10 bases lay between the germline ends. The CDR3 DNA is TGTGCCAGTAGTATTTTCTGGCCATCCTACAATGAGCAGTTCTTC. This gives the protein CASSIFWPSYNEQFF. Full variable domain (remainder filled in from reference TRBV19 and TRBJ2-1): DGGITQSPKYLFRKEGQNVTLSCEQNLNHDAMYWYRQDPGQGLRLIYYSQIVNDFQKGDIAEGYSVSREKKESFPLTVTSAQKNPTAFYLCASSIFWPSYNEQFFGPGTRLTVL.

The V and J genes are TRBV30 and TRBJ2-7; TRBD2 aligns across 8 bases. The CDR3 extends over 16 amino acids. CDR1 and CDR2 from the germline V gene are GTSNPN and SVGIG (reference sequence). The trim removed 0 bases at V and 6 bases at J, leaving 13 bases unmatched. This chain's CDR3 is CAWSVRGGPTLGEQYF. DNA of the CDR3: TGTGCCTGGAGTGTACGGGGGGGACCGACCCTCGGCGAGCAGTACTTC.

This clone was detected only once. The rearrangement uses TRBV7-3 and TRBJ2-7; 13 bases match TRBD2. The CDR3 loop spans 18 amino acids. The germline V gene has CDR1 SGHTA and CDR2 FQGTGA. V gave up 4 bases and J gave up 4 bases; unmatched junction bases: 13. The CDR3 spells CASSSRRGLAGVPYEQYF. The CDR3 nucleotides read TGTGCCAGCAGCTCACGCCGAGGACTAGCGGGAGTTCCATACGAGCAGTACTTC.

This clone showed up just once. The CDR3 coding sequence is TGTGCCATCAGATCTGACAGCACCTACGAGCAGTACTTC. It encodes CAIRSDSTYEQYF. The V and J genes are TRBV10-3 and TRBJ2-7, with a possible D match to TRBD1 (5 bases). Germline V gene lookup returns CDR1 ENHRY and CDR2 SYGVKD. V was pared by 6 bases and J by 2 bases, with 11 bases between. The CDR3 extends over 13 amino acids.

The CDR3 loop reads CASMARYLGNYGYTF. The CDR3 DNA is TGTGCCAGCATGGCCCGATACCTAGGCAACTATGGCTACACCTTC. The chain employs TRBV28 and TRBJ1-2, with D uncertain. The germline V gene encodes CDR1 MDHEN and CDR2 SYDVKM. The CDR3 loop spans 15 amino acids. V was trimmed by 7 bases and J by 2 bases, leaving 17 bases between them.

This clone has just one count. The gene calls are TRBV2 and TRBJ2-1; no firm D call. CDR1 is SNHLY and CDR2 is FYNNEI in the germline V gene. CDR3 length: 13 residues. The V and J ends lost 6 bases and 0 bases respectively, with 6 bases between them. For the CDR3, the DNA is TGTGCCAGCAGCGACAACTCCTACAATGAGCAGTTCTTC. This codes for CASSDNSYNEQFF.

The V gene is TRBV5-1, the J gene TRBJ2-5, with D unclear. This CDR3 spans 17 amino acids. Trimming shortened V by 1 base and J by 0 bases, and 16 bases separated the two germline ends. The germline CDR1 and CDR2 sequences are SGHRS and YFSETQ. The CDR3 coding sequence is TGCGCCAGCAGCTTGTCCCCCACTAAATGGAACCAAGAGACCCAGTACTTC. Its translation is CASSLSPTKWNQETQYF.

The chain uses TRBV19 and TRBJ2-1; possible D gene TRBD2, 6 bases. V was trimmed by 6 bases and J by 6 bases, leaving 9 bases between them. The length of the CDR3 is 12 residues. Germline CDR1 LNHDA, CDR2 SQIVND (reference sequence). The CDR3, as DNA: TGTGCCAGTAGGGCGGGGAGCAATGAGCAGTTCTTC. Its protein is CASRAGSNEQFF. The variable domain in full, with the rest retrieved from reference TRBV19 and TRBJ2-1, is DGGITQSPKYLFRKEGQNVTLSCEQNLNHDAMYWYRQDPGQGLRLIYYSQIVNDFQKGDIAEGYSVSREKKESFPLTVTSAQKNPTAFYLCASRAGSNEQFFGPGTRLTVL.

This chain connects TRBV7-9 to TRBJ1-2; 8 bases match TRBD1. CDR3 length: 16 amino acids. Losses at the gene ends were 5 bases for V and 4 bases for J; bases not matched to a gene: 12. Germline V gene sequence: CDR1 SEHNR, CDR2 FQNEAQ (reference sequence). The CDR3 DNA follows: TGTGCCAGCAGCCCCGGGACAGGAAACATCCGCTATGGCTACACCTTC. It is translated as CASSPGTGNIRYGYTF. Complete variable domain (other parts from reference TRBV7-9 and TRBJ1-2): DTGVSQNPRHKITKRGQNVTFRCDPISEHNRLYWYRQTLGQGPEFLTYFQNEAQLEKSRLLSDRFSAERPKGSFSTLEIQRTEQGDSAMYLCASSPGTGNIRYGYTFGSGTRLTVV.

The chain links TRBV5-6 to TRBJ2-2; 12 positions match TRBD2. Germline loops: CDR1 SGHDT, CDR2 YYEEEE. J was trimmed by 4 bases and V by 1 base; bases with no gene match: 11. The CDR3 is 19 residues long. The CDR3 DNA reads as TGTGCCAGCAGCTTGATTTGGCTAGCGGGGGGGCCGGTCACCGGGGAGCTGTTTTTT. Translated: CASSLIWLAGGPVTGELFF. Using reference TRBV5-6 and TRBJ2-2 for the parts outside the CDR3, the full variable domain is DAGVTQSPTHLIKTRGQQVTLRCSPKSGHDTVSWYQQALGQGPQFIFQYYEEEERQRGNFPDRFSGHQFPNYSSELNVNALLLGDSALYLCASSLIWLAGGPVTGELFFGEGSRLTVL.

V and J are TRBV6-1 and TRBJ2-3, with D perhaps TRBD1 (6 bases). Germline V lookup: CDR1 MNHNS, CDR2 SASEGT. This CDR3 has 15 residues. V shed 8 bases and J shed 1 base, with 16 bases lying between them. The CDR3 DNA reads as TGTGCCAGCGGTGGCGGCAAGGGGGGCACAGATACGCAGTATTTT. Translated: CASGGGKGGTDTQYF.

The genes are TRBV2 and TRBJ2-7; the match to TRBD1 covers 11 bases. Germline loops: CDR1 SNHLY, CDR2 FYNNEI. The trim removed 5 bases at V and 5 bases at J, leaving 5 bases unmatched. The CDR3 is 14 amino acids. CDR3 sequence: CASSTGTGGNEQYF. The DNA of the CDR3 is TGTGCCAGCAGTACCGGGACAGGGGGAAACGAGCAGTACTTC.

This clone was seen a single time. The chain uses TRBV4-1 and TRBJ2-7; TRBD1 agrees at 7 bases. The germline gives CDR1 MGHRA, CDR2 YSYEKL. CDR3 length: 15 amino acids. J was trimmed by 3 bases and V by 3 bases; bases with no gene match: 8. The CDR3 here is CASSHRTTGVYEQYF. In DNA, the CDR3 is TGCGCCAGCAGCCACCGAACTACAGGGGTCTACGAGCAGTACTTC.

V and J are TRBV25-1 and TRBJ2-2; D ambiguous. Trimming left V 3 bases short and J 5 bases short, with 4 bases between. This CDR3 spans 12 amino acids. CDR1 and CDR2 from the germline V gene are MGHDK and SYGVNS. CDR3 sequence: CASSDQTGELFF. The CDR3 DNA reads as TGTGCCAGCAGTGACCAGACCGGGGAGCTGTTTTTT.